Presented here are 14 T cell receptor beta chains from one specimen sequenced in a study of shared clonotypes between healthy human individuals. Libraries were prepared by immunoSEQ multiplex PCR; TCRdb keeps only in-frame clonotypes and omits some of them. The table records 1.4 million or so clones, approximately 98.5% of them present only once. Sequencing used naive CD4+ T cells sorted from blood. Subset defined: CD45RA+ positively selected. The source of these receptors is a man aged 30 to 45 in good health.

The chain is built from TRBV4-1 and TRBJ2-3; 7 bases fit TRBD2. This CDR3 contains 15 residues. V lost 5 bases, J lost 0 bases, and 5 bases stayed unmatched. CDR1 is MGHRA and CDR2 is YSYEKL in the germline V gene. CDR3 protein: CASSFSGVSTDTQYF. The CDR3 bases are TGCGCCAGCAGCTTCAGCGGGGTAAGCACAGATACGCAGTATTTT.

This chain connects TRBV19 to TRBJ1-5; 9 bases map to TRBD1. Germline loops: CDR1 LNHDA, CDR2 SQIVND (reference sequence). Trimming cost V 3 bases and J 3 bases; bases outside gene matches: 3. CDR3 length: 15 residues. The CDR3 is CASSIHRGPNQPQHF. As DNA, the CDR3 is TGTGCCAGTAGTATCCACAGGGGGCCCAATCAGCCCCAGCATTTT.

A single count supports this clone. Different DNA sequences within this sample yield the same CDR3. This chain connects TRBV28 to TRBJ2-7; D is possibly TRBD2 (5 bases). CDR1 and CDR2 from the germline V gene are MDHEN and SYDVKM. The CDR3 spans 13 residues. V lost 2 bases and J lost 1, with 6 bases in between. Here the CDR3 reads CASSLEGSYEQYF. CDR3 coding DNA: TGTGCCAGCAGTTTAGAGGGATCCTACGAGCAGTACTTC. Variable domain in full (rest from reference TRBV28 and TRBJ2-7): DVKVTQSSRYLVKRTGEKVFLECVQDMDHENMFWYRQDPGLGLRLIYFSYDVKMKEKGDIPEGYSVSREKKERFSLILESASTNQTSMYLCASSLEGSYEQYFGPGTRLTVT.

This clone occurred a few times. The chain couples TRBV18 to TRBJ2-6; TRBD1 matches at 7 bases. Germline-derived CDR1 and CDR2 are KGHSH and LQKENI. This CDR3 comprises 15 residues. V lost 5 bases to trimming and J lost 1 base; unmatched junction nucleotides: 2. CDR3 amino acids: CASSTTGSGANVLTF. DNA for the CDR3: TGTGCCAGCTCAACGACAGGGTCTGGGGCCAACGTCCTGACTTTC.

Of note for this clone: The same CDR3 can be traced to other DNA sequences in this sample. The chain is built from TRBV28 and TRBJ2-7; D is ambiguous. The V end lost 5 bases, the J end lost 2 bases, and 13 bases lay between the germline ends. CDR1 is MDHEN and CDR2 is SYDVKM in the germline V gene. The length of the CDR3 is 14 residues. CDR3 in DNA: TGTGCCAGCAGTCTTACCGGGCCCACCTACGAGCAGTACTTC. This sequence encodes CASSLTGPTYEQYF.

This chain connects TRBV7-9 to TRBJ2-1; 8 bases agree with TRBD1. The germline V gene encodes CDR1 SEHNR and CDR2 FQNEAQ (reference sequence). The trim removed 5 bases at V and 4 bases at J, leaving 7 bases unmatched. There are 15 residues in the CDR3. CDR3 in DNA: TGTGCCAGCAGCCGGACAGGGTTCCCGTACAATGAGCAGTTCTTC. It yields the protein CASSRTGFPYNEQFF.

The chain carries TRBV28 and TRBJ2-1; no reliable D call. The CDR3 runs 12 residues. Germline values: CDR1 MDHEN, CDR2 SYDVKM. With 4 bases removed from V and 9 bases from J, the gap between germline ends came to 10 bases. The CDR3 nucleotides read TGTGCCAGCAGTTCCCCCTTGGGTGAGCAGTTCTTC. The encoded protein is CASSSPLGEQFF. The full variable domain, in which reference TRBV28 and TRBJ2-1 provide the parts outside the CDR3, is DVKVTQSSRYLVKRTGEKVFLECVQDMDHENMFWYRQDPGLGLRLIYFSYDVKMKEKGDIPEGYSVSREKKERFSLILESASTNQTSMYLCASSSPLGEQFFGPGTRLTVL.

The V gene is TRBV28, the J gene TRBJ2-3, with D possibly TRBD1 on 5 matching bases. This CDR3 spans 12 amino acids. V lost 5 bases and J lost 9, with 12 bases in between. Germline V CDR1 and CDR2: MDHEN, SYDVKM. The CDR3 is CASSQGVQTQYF. DNA of the CDR3: TGTGCCAGCAGTCAAGGGGTCCAGACGCAGTATTTT.

This CDR3 is CASSSTGGIGFGTEAFF. Here the CDR3 DNA reads TGTGCCAGCAGCTCCACAGGGGGGATCGGTTTCGGCACTGAAGCTTTCTTT. The chain uses TRBV7-9 and TRBJ1-1; 8 nucleotides line up with TRBD1. CDR1 SEHNR and CDR2 FQNEAQ come from the germline V gene (reference sequence). There are 17 residues in the CDR3. Trimming cost V 4 bases and J 4 bases; bases outside gene matches: 14.

This clone is a singleton in its sample. V is TRBV10-3 and J is TRBJ2-7; D unresolved. CDR3 length equals 12 residues. In germline, CDR1 is ENHRY, CDR2 SYGVKD. The ends were cut back, 3 bases at V and 6 bases at J, with 9 bases in the middle. Here the CDR3 DNA reads TGTGCCATCAGTGACAAAAGGCCCGAGCAGTACTTC. It is translated as CAISDKRPEQYF.

The chain recombines TRBV5-5 with TRBJ2-1; 7 nucleotides match TRBD2. V was pared by 4 bases and J by 2 bases, with 12 bases of the junction left unmatched. Per germline, CDR1 SGHKS and CDR2 YYEKEE (reference sequence). The length of the CDR3 is 17 residues. The CDR3: CASSESARLAPYNEQFF. The CDR3 DNA reads as TGTGCCAGCAGCGAGTCGGCGAGACTAGCACCCTACAATGAGCAGTTCTTC.

This clone was found a few times. V usage is TRBV18 and J usage is TRBJ1-2; no clear D. Germline V lookup: CDR1 KGHSH, CDR2 LQKENI. The CDR3 runs to 15 residues. Trimming shortened V by 2 bases and J by 0 bases, and 10 bases separated the two germline ends. CDR3: CASSPIEPANYGYTF. DNA for the CDR3: TGTGCCAGCTCACCAATAGAGCCCGCTAACTATGGCTACACCTTC.

The chain links TRBV2 to TRBJ1-5; D gene uncertain. Trimming removed 3 bases from V and 0 bases from J, with 6 bases in between. CDR3 length: 14 amino acids. Germline V gene data show CDR1 as SNHLY and CDR2 as FYNNEI. The CDR3 region has the DNA TGTGCCAGCAGTGAGGGTGCTAGCAATCAGCCCCAGCATTTT. It is translated as CASSEGASNQPQHF.

The V gene is TRBV2, the J gene TRBJ1-4; D is ambiguous. In germline, CDR1 is SNHLY, CDR2 FYNNEI. The V and J ends lost 8 bases and 7 bases respectively, with 14 bases between them. This CDR3 has 13 amino acids. CDR3 DNA sequence: TGTGCCAGCTTCGGTTTACTTAGTGAAAAACTGTTTTTT. Translation: CASFGLLSEKLFF.